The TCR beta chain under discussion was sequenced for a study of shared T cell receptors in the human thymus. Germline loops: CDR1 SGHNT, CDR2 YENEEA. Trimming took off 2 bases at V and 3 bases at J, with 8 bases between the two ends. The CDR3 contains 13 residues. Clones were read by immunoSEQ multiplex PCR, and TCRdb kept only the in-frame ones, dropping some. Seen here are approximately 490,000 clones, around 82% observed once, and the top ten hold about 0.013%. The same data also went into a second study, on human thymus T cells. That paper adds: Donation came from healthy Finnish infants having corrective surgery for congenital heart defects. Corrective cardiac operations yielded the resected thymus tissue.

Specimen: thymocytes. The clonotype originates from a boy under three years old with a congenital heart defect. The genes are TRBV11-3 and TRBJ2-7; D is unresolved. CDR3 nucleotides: TGTGCCAGCAGCTTACACTACCACTACGAGCAGTACTTC. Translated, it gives CASSLHYHYEQYF.